The 23 T cell receptor beta chains below come from one sample, sequenced in a study of identical twins. TCRdb processed the 5' RACE reads anew with MiXCR; each CDR3 protein has one entry. The sample has fewer than 900,000 distinct CDR3 sequences, about 20% seen once; the top ten hold 4.3%. These data also featured in a second study, about T cells expressing NK-cell markers.

Sequencing was performed on PBMCs. These receptors came from a woman between 18 and 29 years old in good health.

This clonotype was observed many times. The J gene is TRBJ1-1, the V gene TRBV7-2, with D unclear. Germline CDR1 and CDR2: SGHTA and FQGNSA. The CDR3 has 15 residues. The V end lost 2 bases, the J end lost 6 bases, and 16 bases lay between the germline ends. CDR3 sequence: CASSLFGPYYAEAFF. CDR3 in DNA: TGTGCCAGCAGCTTATTCGGCCCTTATTACGCTGAAGCTTTCTTT. Looking up the rest from reference TRBV7-2 and TRBJ1-1 gives the full variable domain: GAGVSQSPSNKVTEKGKDVELRCDPISGHTALYWYRQSLGQGLEFLIYFQGNSAPDKSGLPSDRFSAERTGGSVSTLTIQRTQQEDSAVYLCASSLFGPYYAEAFFGQGTRLTVV.

The chain employs TRBV7-2 and TRBJ1-2; D is unclear. Germline lookup yields CDR1 SGHTA and CDR2 FQGNSA. V was clipped by 2 bases and J by 4 bases, with 11 bases between them. The CDR3 is 14 residues long. For the CDR3, the DNA is TGTGCCAGCAGCTTACCCCAGATCACCTATGGCTACACCTTC. This gives the protein CASSLPQITYGYTF.

The rearrangement links TRBV10-3 to TRBJ2-7; D is uncertain. CDR1 and CDR2 (germline): ENHRY, SYGVKD. The CDR3 is made up of 15 amino acids. Trimming removed 0 bases at V and 0 bases at J, with 9 bases between. CDR3 in amino acids: CAISESAAVSYEQYF. CDR3 coding DNA: TGTGCCATCAGTGAGTCTGCCGCAGTCTCCTACGAGCAGTACTTC.

This chain connects TRBV10-1 to TRBJ2-7; a possible D gene is TRBD2 (5 bases). Germline values: CDR1 WNHNN, CDR2 SYGVQD (reference sequence). The V end was cut by 6 bases, the J end by 3 bases, with 12 bases between. This CDR3 comprises 13 residues. This CDR3 reads CASSASRLYEQYF. The CDR3 DNA follows: TGCGCCAGCAGCGCTAGCAGACTCTACGAGCAGTACTTC.

This clonotype has just a few counts. At one boundary the junction diverges from the germline segment, which might be a read error. This chain joins TRBV7-7 and TRBJ2-5; D gene unclear. This CDR3 has 14 residues. Germline CDR1 is SSHAT and CDR2 is FNYEAQ (reference sequence). Here the CDR3 reads CASSLAMGQETQYF. DNA for the CDR3: TGTGCTAGCAGCTTAGCAATGGGGCAAGAGACCCAGTACTTC.

In this sample, this clonotype turned up a few times. The V and J genes are TRBV6-5 and TRBJ2-1; TRBD2 might be the D (6 bases). The V and J ends lost 6 bases and 10 bases respectively, with 13 bases between them. The V gene's germline CDR1 is MNHEY and CDR2 SVGAGI. The CDR3 contains 12 residues. CDR3 sequence (DNA): TGTGCCAGCAGCCGCCCTGGGGGGGAGCAGTTCTTC. Translation: CASSRPGGEQFF.

This clonotype was recorded a few times. The V gene is TRBV30, the J gene TRBJ1-2; no reliable D call. Trimming removed 3 bases from V and 0 bases from J, with 11 bases in between. From germline, CDR1 is GTSNPN and CDR2 SVGIG (reference sequence). The CDR3 loop spans 14 amino acids. The CDR3 sequence is CAWSRTGANYGYTF. CDR3 in DNA: TGTGCCTGGAGCCGAACGGGAGCTAACTATGGCTACACCTTC.

There are a few counts of this clonotype. The chain is built from TRBV7-2 and TRBJ2-5; the D is unclear. Trimming pared 3 bases from V and 5 bases from J, leaving 16 bases between. Germline V gene sequence: CDR1 SGHTA, CDR2 FQGNSA. CDR3 length: 15 amino acids. CDR3 loop: CASSFSAVISETQYF. DNA for the CDR3: TGTGCCAGCAGCTTTTCGGCCGTGATCTCGGAGACCCAGTACTTC.

The chain has TRBV5-1 and TRBJ2-2; D remains ambiguous. CDR1 is SGHRS, CDR2 YFSETQ, per germline. This CDR3 region has 13 residues. Deletions cut 9 bases from V and 4 bases from J, with 13 bases between. The CDR3 DNA follows: TGCGCCACCGGCGTAATCGGCACCGGGGAGCTGTTTTTT. Its translation: CATGVIGTGELFF. Full variable domain (remainder filled in from reference TRBV5-1 and TRBJ2-2): KAGVTQTPRYLIKTRGQQVTLSCSPISGHRSVSWYQQTPGQGLQFLFEYFSETQRNKGNFPGRFSGRQFSNSRSEMNVSTLELGDSALYLCATGVIGTGELFFGEGSRLTVL.

The table lists this clonotype with many counts. V is TRBV27 and J is TRBJ1-5; D unclear. Trimming stripped 3 bases from V and 7 bases from J, with 13 bases between. The CDR3 extends over 14 amino acids. Looked up from germline, CDR1 is MNHEY and CDR2 is SMNVEV (reference sequence). The chain's CDR3 is CASSFEGSAQPQHF. CDR3 in DNA: TGTGCCAGCAGTTTCGAAGGCAGCGCGCAGCCCCAGCATTTT.

The genes are TRBV4-3 and TRBJ2-4, with 9 nucleotides matching TRBD2. Germline V gives CDR1 LGHNA, CDR2 YSLEER. The CDR3 is made up of 19 amino acids. Germline trimming cut 2 bases from V and 0 bases from J; bases unmatched to any gene: 11. DNA of the CDR3: TGCGCCAGCAGCCAACTCCTAGCGGGGTCGCTCCGAGCCAAAAACATTCAGTACTTC. It is translated as CASSQLLAGSLRAKNIQYF.

This rearrangement joins TRBV24-1 to TRBJ2-3; 9 bases agree with TRBD2. V dropped 3 bases and J dropped 4; count of bases not matched to a gene: 4. This CDR3 is built from 15 residues. CDR1 and CDR2 (germline): KGHDR, SFDVKD. CDR3 in DNA: TGTGCCACCAGTGATAGCGGGGGGTCGGCAGATACGCAGTATTTT. It encodes CATSDSGGSADTQYF.

This clonotype was picked up a small number of times. The chain has TRBV5-1 and TRBJ1-2; 7 positions match TRBD1. Germline CDR1 is SGHRS and CDR2 is YFSETQ. This CDR3 is built from 14 residues. J gave up 8 bases and V 0 bases, and 7 bases lay outside the gene matches. Here the CDR3 DNA reads TGCGCCAGCAGCTTGGGTAGGGACAGAGAAGGCTACACCTTC. It yields the protein CASSLGRDREGYTF.

The rearrangement joins TRBV11-3 to TRBJ2-2, with 8 positions matching TRBD1. The trim removed 5 bases at V and 6 bases at J, leaving 5 bases unmatched. Per germline, CDR1 SGHNT and CDR2 YENEEA. There are 14 residues in the CDR3. The CDR3 sequence: CASSPGQGSGELFF. CDR3 DNA: TGTGCCAGCAGCCCCGGACAGGGATCCGGGGAGCTGTTTTTT.

The chain links TRBV20-1 to TRBJ1-2; D is ambiguous. Germline V CDR1 and CDR2: DFQATT, SNEGSKA (reference sequence). CDR3 size: 12 residues. Trimming shortened V by 0 bases and J by 8 bases, and 10 bases separated the two germline ends. CDR3 sequence: CSARDYVGGYTF. In nucleotides, the CDR3 is TGCAGTGCTAGAGATTATGTGGGGGGCTACACCTTC.

The chain uses TRBV12-3 or TRBV12-4 and TRBJ2-2; the D is unclear. CDR3 length: 15 amino acids. Trimming pared 7 bases from V and 10 bases from J, leaving 22 bases between. Here the CDR3 DNA reads TGTGCCAGCACCCCTTCCTACACGACCCCTCTGGAGCTGTTTTTT. Its protein product is CASTPSYTTPLELFF.

This clonotype turned up a few times. This rearrangement joins TRBV15 to TRBJ2-3; a possible D gene is TRBD1 (5 bases). This CDR3 has 16 amino acids. Germline CDR1 is LNHNV and CDR2 is YYDKDF (reference sequence). The V end lost 0 bases, the J end lost 6 bases, and 16 bases lay between the germline ends. CDR3 in DNA: TGTGCCACCAGCAGAGAGGTGCTAGTGGGGCGGGATACGCAGTATTTT. Translating gives CATSREVLVGRDTQYF.

This clonotype was counted a few times. The CDR3 nucleotides are TGTGCCAGCACCTCTCTGGGTGAAGAGACCCAGTACTTC. It translates to CASTSLGEETQYF. The chain couples TRBV19 to TRBJ2-5, with D unclear. Per the germline V gene, CDR1 is LNHDA and CDR2 is SQIVND (reference sequence). V shed 9 bases and J shed 3 bases, with 14 bases lying between them. CDR3 length: 13 residues.

V is TRBV12-3 or TRBV12-4 and J is TRBJ2-1, with a tentative D call TRBD2 (5 bases). V shed 6 bases and J shed 6 bases, with 9 bases lying between them. CDR3 length equals 12 residues. CDR3 sequence reads: CASRVEGNEQFF. The CDR3 nucleotides read TGTGCCAGCAGGGTAGAGGGCAATGAGCAGTTCTTC.

This clonotype came up a few times. J is TRBJ2-7 and V is TRBV18; no reliable D call. The CDR3 is 13 amino acids. V lost 8 bases and J lost 3, with 14 bases in between. Germline assignment: CDR1 KGHSH and CDR2 LQKENI. The chain's CDR3 is CASHTAGVYEQYF. The CDR3 region has the DNA TGTGCCAGCCACACGGCCGGAGTCTACGAGCAGTACTTC.

The J gene is TRBJ2-3, the V gene TRBV3-1; 9 bases fit TRBD1. CDR1 and CDR2 from the germline V gene are LGHDT and YNNKEL (reference sequence). This CDR3 comprises 16 residues. Losses at the gene ends were 3 bases for V and 6 bases for J; bases not matched to a gene: 10. The CDR3 nucleotides read TGTGCCAGCAGCCAGACCCCGGGACAGGGTCTCGATACGCAGTATTTT. Amino acid sequence: CASSQTPGQGLDTQYF.

This clonotype was found a few times. The chain has TRBV20-1 and TRBJ2-5, with a tentative D call TRBD1 (6 bases). Germline V lookup: CDR1 DFQATT, CDR2 SNEGSKA (reference sequence). V was pared by 5 bases and J by 4 bases, with 11 bases between. The CDR3 covers 12 residues. The CDR3 DNA follows: TGCAGTGCTGATACAGGGCGAGAGACCCAGTACTTC. Residues: CSADTGRETQYF.

This clonotype showed up many times. This sequence joins TRBV12-3 or TRBV12-4 and TRBJ2-1, with 9 nucleotides matching TRBD2. Trimming at V came to 3 bases and at J to 12 bases, leaving 9 bases not matched to a gene. The CDR3 has 14 residues. The CDR3 DNA follows: TGTGCCAGCAGTTTTAATGCGGGAGGGCCACTGCAGTTCTTC. It specifies CASSFNAGGPLQFF.